This is a list of T cell receptor beta chains from one sample in a study of PD-1 blockade in classical Hodgkin lymphoma. The data were produced by immunoSEQ multiplex PCR, yet TCRdb's version contains in-frame clones alone and is incomplete. Found here are approximately 89,000 clones, 83% of them singletons; the top ten hold around 15%. Sequenced here: peripheral blood mononuclear cells (PBMCs), sampled before the fourth cycle of nivolumab. The receptors here all came from a human donor with classical Hodgkin lymphoma. The CDR3 runs from the conserved cysteine through the conserved F or W.

V	J	CDR3
TRBV10-3	TRBJ1-2	CAISEIDRDFGYTF
TRBV19	TRBJ2-7	CASRLAGSYEQYF
TRBV15	TRBJ2-7	CATSRGGGGSSYEQYF
TRBV10-3	TRBJ1-2	CAISEDRGPGYTF
TRBV7-9	TRBJ2-5	CASSLGTLGETQYF
TRBV2	TRBJ2-2	CASRRLAGDPTGELFF
TRBV27	TRBJ2-1	CATSGPYNEQFF
TRBV11-3	TRBJ2-1	CASSLGGPVYEQFF
TRBV19	TRBJ2-1	CASSRLGDEQFF
TRBV4-1	TRBJ2-7	CASSQTGTHEQYF
TRBV27	TRBJ2-7	CASSGLTGIWDEQYF
TRBV7-9	TRBJ1-1	CASTKRGAETEAFF
TRBV5-1	TRBJ2-5	CASSFGQGYETQYF
TRBV10-2	TRBJ1-4	CASSPTNEKLFF
TRBV13	TRBJ2-2	CASSSPRHVRELFF